The entry below describes one T cell receptor beta chain. Its antigen remains unidentified. This entry is derived from a study of identical twins' blood T cells. TCR cDNA libraries were made from RNA using a previously described, modified protocol. Each TCR cDNA library carried sample-specific barcodes on both ends. Each CDR3 protein is one row after TCRdb ran MiXCR on the 5' RACE reads. There are fewer than 450,000 distinct CDR3 sequences in the sample; around 30% occur only once, and roughly 5.5% lies in the top ten. V trimming: 4 bases; J trimming: 5 bases; junction bases outside the gene matches: 9. There are 15 residues in the CDR3. Germline V gene sequence: CDR1 SQVTM, CDR2 ANQGSEA. Broader study findings: Environmental influences on twin similarity could not be excluded.

The chain employs TRBV29-1 and TRBJ2-2; 8 nucleotides agree with TRBD1. Sequenced sample: PBMCs. This TCR was sampled from a woman aged 18-55 years in good health. CDR3 DNA sequence: TGCAGCGTTGGCGAGGTGGACAGGGTAACCGGGGAGCTGTTTTTT. Its translation is CSVGEVDRVTGELFF.